This paragraph reports one T cell receptor (beta chain). Antigen: not known. The record originates from a study of T cell responses to AZD1222 COVID-19 vaccine. TCRdb's table, derived via immunoSEQ multiplex PCR, lists solely in-frame clones and lacks some. The table records 180,000 or so clones, more than 75% of them present only once. Germline V lookup: CDR1 KGHSH, CDR2 LQKENI. The CDR3 contains 15 residues. Trimming removed 2 bases at V and 2 bases at J, with 9 bases between. Samples with a second dose at about 4 or about 12 weeks were pooled together. General study findings and limits: Compared with day 0, the breadth and depth of the Spike-specific TCR repertoire rose significantly after two doses of AZD1222.

This sequence joins TRBV18 and TRBJ2-2; no definite D call. The sequence was collected from an adult who received the AZD1222 COVID-19 vaccine. The sample in question was peripheral blood, obtained 28 days after the second AZD1222 dose. For the CDR3, the DNA is TGTGCCAGCTCACCAAAAGAGGAAAACACCGGGGAGCTGTTTTTT. This sequence encodes CASSPKEENTGELFF.